This is a list of T cell receptor beta chains from one sample in a study of blood T cell repertoires in COVID-19. Clones were read by immunoSEQ multiplex PCR, and TCRdb kept only the in-frame ones, dropping some. This sample has under 70,000 clones, with over 75% found just once. The sequenced material came from peripheral blood. These receptors originate from a human donor with active COVID-19. The donor label of this sample is uncertain. Each CDR3 is given with its conserved first and last residue. The order of the fields is J gene, D gene, V gene, clone size, CDR3 length, CDR3 protein, CDR3 DNA. D genes are given only for firm matches. Where a row states a size, it is once, few, many or the class of an expanded clone; other rows omit it.

TRBJ2-2 | - | TRBV5-1 | - | 16 | CASSYGFQSNTGELFF | TGCGCCAGCAGCTACGGTTTCCAATCGAACACCGGGGAGCTGTTTTTT
TRBJ1-2 | TRBD1 | TRBV9 | - | 16 | CASSVGDRAGFYGYTF | TGTGCCAGCAGCGTGGGAGACAGGGCGGGGTTCTATGGCTACACCTTC
TRBJ2-1 | - | TRBV7-9 | - | 15 | CASSLPAGFPNEQFF | TGTGCCAGCAGCTTACCAGCGGGCTTCCCGAATGAGCAGTTCTTC
TRBJ1-6 | TRBD1 | TRBV25-1 | - | 16 | CASSEYVTGDNSPLHF | TGTGCCAGCAGTGAATATGTCACAGGGGACAATTCACCCCTCCACTTT
TRBJ2-2 | TRBD1 | TRBV3-1/TRBV3-2 | - | 15 | CASSLGQERTGELFF | TGTGCCAGCAGCCTGGGACAGGAACGGACCGGGGAGCTGTTTTTT
TRBJ2-1 | - | TRBV5-1 | - | 14 | CASRPEGLDNEQFF | TGCGCCAGCAGGCCGGAGGGGCTGGACAATGAGCAGTTCTTC
TRBJ2-1 | - | TRBV7-9 | - | 14 | CASRPIDYVNEQFF | TGTGCCAGCAGGCCAATCGACTACGTCAATGAGCAGTTCTTC
TRBJ1-3 | - | TRBV19 | - | 14 | CASVTGNSGNTIYF | TGTGCCAGTGTGACAGGAAACTCTGGAAACACCATATATTTT
TRBJ2-5 | TRBD2 | TRBV29-1 | - | 15 | CSVDSSGSAWGTQYF | TGCAGCGTTGATTCCAGCGGGAGCGCCTGGGGGACCCAGTACTTC
TRBJ1-3 | TRBD1 | TRBV7-2 | - | 14 | CASSLGDSVISIYF | TGTGCCAGCAGCCTAGGGGACAGTGTCATTTCCATATATTTT
TRBJ2-3 | TRBD1 | TRBV5-1 | - | 15 | CASSLGDRSLPTQYF | TGCGCCAGCAGCTTGGGGGACAGGTCTCTTCCTACGCAGTATTTT
TRBJ1-1 | - | TRBV3-1/TRBV3-2 | once | 14 | CASSQFGMNTEAFF | TGTGCCAGCAGCCAATTCGGGATGAACACTGAAGCTTTCTTT
TRBJ2-1 | TRBD2 | TRBV4-1 | - | 15 | CASSQEPGLAYEQFF | TGCGCCAGCAGCCAAGAACCCGGACTAGCCTATGAGCAGTTCTTC
TRBJ1-2 | TRBD1 | TRBV28 | - | 13 | CASSTRDSYGYTF | TGTGCCAGCAGTACCCGGGACAGCTATGGCTACACCTTC
TRBJ1-1 | TRBD1 | TRBV11-2 | - | 13 | CATWTGGNTEAFF | TGTGCCACCTGGACAGGGGGGAACACTGAAGCTTTCTTT
TRBJ1-1 | - | TRBV7-2 | - | 13 | CASSLQVNTEAFF | TGTGCCAGCAGCCTACAGGTGAACACTGAAGCTTTCTTT
TRBJ2-3 | TRBD2 | TRBV19 | - | 16 | CASSPRRAGGTDTQYF | TGTGCCAGTAGTCCCCGAAGAGCGGGGGGCACAGATACGCAGTATTTT
TRBJ2-7 | - | TRBV30 | once | 12 | CAWSTTSYEQYF | TGTGCCTGGAGTACCACATCCTACGAGCAGTACTTC
TRBJ1-3 | - | TRBV4-1 | - | 15 | CASSLSQADGNTIYF | TGCGCCAGCAGCCTATCACAGGCCGACGGAAACACCATATATTTT
TRBJ2-3 | - | TRBV5-1 | - | 13 | CASRESGTDTQYF | TGCGCCAGCAGAGAGTCGGGCACAGATACGCAGTATTTT
TRBJ2-1 | TRBD2 | TRBV5-1 | - | 15 | CASTSSGGAINEQFF | TGCGCCAGCACCTCTAGCGGGGGGGCGATCAATGAGCAGTTCTTC
TRBJ1-1 | TRBD1 | TRBV27 | - | 14 | CASSLGQGNTEAFF | TGTGCCAGCAGTTTAGGACAGGGGAACACTGAAGCTTTCTTT
TRBJ1-6 | - | TRBV3-1/TRBV3-2 | - | 17 | CASSQAPYGAYNSPLHF | TGTGCCAGCAGCCAAGCTCCGTACGGGGCCTATAATTCACCCCTCCACTTT
TRBJ2-2 | TRBD1 | TRBV9 | once | 15 | CASGGGRGLAGELFF | TGTGCCAGCGGTGGGGGCAGGGGGCTCGCCGGGGAGCTGTTTTTT
TRBJ2-7 | - | TRBV28 | once | 14 | CASRLRDNSYEQYF | TGTGCCAGCAGGTTAAGGGACAACTCCTACGAGCAGTACTTC
TRBJ1-1 | - | TRBV19 | - | 13 | CASSIRPASEAFF | TGTGCCAGTAGTATTCGCCCTGCCAGTGAAGCTTTCTTT
TRBJ1-5 | - | TRBV27 | few | 15 | CASSSLGGGNQPQHF | TGTGCCAGCAGTTCCCTGGGTGGGGGGAATCAGCCCCAGCATTTT
TRBJ2-5 | TRBD2 | TRBV5-1 | - | 16 | CASSSGTSGTRETQYF | TGCGCCAGCAGCTCCGGGACTAGCGGGACCCGAGAGACCCAGTACTTC
TRBJ2-3 | TRBD2 | TRBV10-3 | - | 15 | CASLTGGGSGDTQYF | TGTGCCAGTCTTACGGGAGGGGGATCAGGAGATACGCAGTATTTT
TRBJ1-6 | TRBD1 | TRBV5-4 | - | 16 | CASSLEGGHGNSPLHF | TGTGCCAGCAGCTTGGAAGGGGGCCACGGTAATTCACCCCTCCACTTT
TRBJ2-3 | TRBD1 | TRBV27 | - | 13 | CASSSGGPDTQYF | TGTGCCAGCAGCTCAGGGGGCCCAGATACGCAGTATTTT
TRBJ1-1 | TRBD1 | TRBV7-2 | - | 17 | CASSLAGQGVGNTEAFF | TGTGCCAGCAGCTTAGCGGGACAGGGGGTGGGGAACACTGAAGCTTTCTTT
TRBJ2-7 | TRBD2 | TRBV27 | - | 13 | CASSFGTSGSQYF | TGTGCCAGCAGTTTCGGGACTAGCGGTTCCCAGTACTTC
TRBJ2-1 | - | TRBV4-1 | - | 12 | CASSFFGGEQFF | TGCGCCAGCAGCTTTTTCGGGGGTGAGCAGTTCTTC
TRBJ2-2 | TRBD2 | TRBV5-4 | - | 16 | CASSLGLAGYTGELFF | TGTGCCAGCAGCTTGGGGCTAGCGGGATACACCGGGGAGCTGTTTTTT
TRBJ2-1 | - | TRBV7-3 | - | 13 | CASSLLLRDQQFF | TGTGCCAGCAGCCTCCTATTGCGGGATCAGCAGTTCTTC
TRBJ1-5 | - | TRBV4-2 | - | 15 | CASSQEARPNQPQHF | TGTGCCAGCAGCCAAGAGGCGCGGCCAAATCAGCCCCAGCATTTT
TRBJ2-1 | - | TRBV6-1 | - | 11 | CASSDPRRQFF | TGTGCCAGCAGTGATCCCCGGAGGCAGTTCTTC
TRBJ1-4 | - | TRBV6-5 | - | 14 | CASKTGKGNEKLFF | TGTGCCAGCAAGACGGGGAAGGGTAATGAAAAACTGTTTTTT
TRBJ2-1 | TRBD2 | TRBV5-4 | - | 18 | CASSRGTSGGTSYNEQFF | TGTGCCAGCAGCCGCGGGACTAGCGGGGGGACGTCCTACAATGAGCAGTTCTTC
TRBJ2-7 | - | TRBV7-8 | - | 13 | CASSLNRPYEQYF | TGTGCCAGCAGCTTAAACAGGCCCTACGAGCAGTACTTC
TRBJ2-3 | TRBD2 | TRBV27 | - | 16 | CASSRGGLAVRDTQYF | TGTGCCAGCAGTAGAGGCGGACTAGCGGTCCGGGATACGCAGTATTTT
TRBJ2-6 | TRBD2 | TRBV6-2/TRBV6-3 | - | 15 | CASSWGGTGANVLTF | TGTGCCAGCAGTTGGGGAGGGACTGGGGCCAACGTCCTGACTTTC
TRBJ2-6 | TRBD1 | TRBV5-1 | - | 18 | CASSPSPGTGTGANVLTF | TGCGCCAGCAGCCCGAGTCCCGGGACAGGGACTGGGGCCAACGTCCTGACTTTC
TRBJ2-7 | TRBD2 | TRBV29-1 | - | 15 | CSGGGLAGGPSEQYF | TGCAGCGGGGGGGGCCTAGCGGGAGGGCCCAGCGAGCAGTACTTC
TRBJ1-5 | - | TRBV14 | once | 15 | CAREEIKDKNQPQHF | TGTGCCAGAGAAGAAATAAAGGACAAGAATCAGCCCCAGCATTTT
TRBJ1-1 | - | TRBV5-1 | - | 16 | CASSLAAPSGPTEAFF | TGCGCCAGCAGCTTGGCGGCCCCATCAGGCCCCACTGAAGCTTTCTTT
TRBJ2-7 | TRBD2 | TRBV11-2 | - | 16 | CASSSPRLAGGHEQYF | TGTGCCAGCAGCTCACCCCGACTAGCGGGAGGCCACGAGCAGTACTTC
TRBJ2-2 | TRBD2 | TRBV7-9 | - | 15 | CASSKLAGITGELFF | TGTGCCAGCAGCAAGCTAGCGGGAATCACCGGGGAGCTGTTTTTT